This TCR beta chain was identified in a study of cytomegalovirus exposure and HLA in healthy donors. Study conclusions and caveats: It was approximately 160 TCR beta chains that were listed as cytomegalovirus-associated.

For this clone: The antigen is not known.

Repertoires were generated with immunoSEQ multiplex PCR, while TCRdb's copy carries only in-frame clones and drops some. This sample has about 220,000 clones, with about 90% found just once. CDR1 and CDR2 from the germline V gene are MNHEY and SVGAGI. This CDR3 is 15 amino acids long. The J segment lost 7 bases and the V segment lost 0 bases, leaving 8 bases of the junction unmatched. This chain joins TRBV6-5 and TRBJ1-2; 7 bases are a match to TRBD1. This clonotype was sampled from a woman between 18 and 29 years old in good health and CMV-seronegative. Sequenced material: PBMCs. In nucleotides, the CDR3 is TGTGCCAGCAGTTACTCATGGCAGGGGGTGGGTGGCTACACCTTC. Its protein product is CASSYSWQGVGGYTF.